This T cell receptor beta chain was recovered during a study of T cell repertoires in cytomegalovirus infection. At the level of the study: In public TCR beta signatures, there were indications of both CMV infection and matching HLA type.

The study's findings and limits: Cumulative public TCR beta family frequency identified CMV carriers with the relevant HLA. The ex vivo response was dominated by HLA-C-restricted CMV-specific TCR beta clonotypes.

TCRdb ran MiXCR on the reads and lists one entry per CDR3 protein. The table records hundreds of thousands of distinct CDR3 sequences, roughly a third of them present only once. In the case of this clonotype: The antigen is unknown.

The origin of this receptor is a human donor in good health (CMV status not recorded). Some clones in this sample may be carry-over from other donors' samples. Sequencing was carried out using PBMCs.

CDR3 amino acids: CAANAGGGGTEAFF. CDR3 DNA: TGTGCCGCGAACGCGGGCGGTGGGGGCACTGAAGCTTTCTTT. The chain joins TRBV5-6 to TRBJ1-1; D perhaps matches TRBD1 (5 bases). Trimming shortened V by 10 bases and J by 4 bases, and 20 bases separated the two germline ends. The CDR3 covers 14 residues. Germline V gene data show CDR1 as SGHDT and CDR2 as YYEEEE.